These 17 T cell receptor beta chains were sequenced from one sample in a study of shared clonotypes between healthy human individuals. The protocol was immunoSEQ multiplex PCR, while the TCRdb copy is restricted to in-frame clones and leaves out a portion. This sample has over 2 million clones, with roughly 95% found just once. The sample consisted of naive CD4+ T cells sorted from blood. Subset denoted: CD45RA+ positively selected. Receptors were obtained from a young man in good health.

The genes are TRBV18 and TRBJ1-6; maybe TRBD1 (6 bases). Looked up from germline, CDR1 is KGHSH and CDR2 is LQKENI. Between the trimmed V and J ends, which lost 3 bases and 8 bases, there was a span of 11 bases. The CDR3 has 14 amino acids. CDR3 DNA: TGTGCCAGCTCACCGGACAGTGAATATTCACCCCTCCACTTT. Translation gives CASSPDSEYSPLHF.

This clone was observed once. The chain couples TRBV4-1 to TRBJ2-3; 10 bases align to TRBD1. J gave up 3 bases and V 1 base, and 1 base lay outside the gene matches. The CDR3 sequence is 15 residues long. Germline V gives CDR1 MGHRA, CDR2 YSYEKL. CDR3: CASSQGQGATDTQYF. CDR3 DNA sequence: TGCGCCAGCAGCCAAGGACAGGGGGCTACAGATACGCAGTATTTT.

The chain carries TRBV4-3 and TRBJ2-3; D possibly corresponds to TRBD2 (6 bases). CDR3 length: 16 residues. Germline CDR1 LGHNA, CDR2 YSLEER. V lost 0 bases to trimming and J lost 5 bases, with 15 bases between them. The CDR3 nucleotides are TGCGCCAGCAGCCAAGATCGCACTACAGCGGGAGATACGCAGTATTTT. This encodes CASSQDRTTAGDTQYF.

The chain couples TRBV21-1 to TRBJ2-7; TRBD2 is the table's D call, not checked against the DNA. TRBV21-1 constitutes a pseudogene. The CDR3 spans 16 residues. CDR3 in amino acids: CASSKARSVGTYEQYF. CDR3 bases: TGTGCCAGCAGCAAAGCGCGTAGCGTCGGGACCTACGAGCAGTACTTC.

V and J are TRBV27 and TRBJ2-6; a possible D gene is TRBD1 (6 bases). Per germline, CDR1 MNHEY and CDR2 SMNVEV (reference sequence). Trimming stripped 8 bases from V and 0 bases from J, with 17 bases between. The CDR3 is 17 amino acids. CDR3 residues: CASARRTDLSGANVLTF. DNA of the CDR3: TGTGCCAGCGCCCGCAGGACAGACCTCTCTGGGGCCAACGTCCTGACTTTC.

The chain links TRBV28 to TRBJ2-5; 7 nucleotides match TRBD1. Germline loops: CDR1 MDHEN, CDR2 SYDVKM. This CDR3 is 15 amino acids long. J lost 5 bases, V lost 4 bases, and 10 bases had no gene match. The DNA for the CDR3 is TGTGCCAGCAGTTCCCGACAGGGTATGTCGGAGACCCAGTACTTC. Translating gives CASSSRQGMSETQYF.

J is TRBJ2-1 and V is TRBV7-2, with D maybe TRBD2 (5 bases). The V gene lost 2 bases and the J gene lost 7 bases, with 9 bases spanning the gap. This CDR3 contains 13 residues. Germline loops: CDR1 SGHTA, CDR2 FQGNSA. The CDR3 DNA sequence: TGTGCCAGCAGCTTAACTAGAGGGAATGAGCAGTTCTTC. This gives the protein CASSLTRGNEQFF.

The genes are TRBV4-1 and TRBJ1-3; D unresolved. Germline assignment: CDR1 MGHRA and CDR2 YSYEKL. Trimming removed 0 bases at V and 4 bases at J, with 19 bases between. This CDR3 is built from 18 residues. In DNA, the CDR3 is TGCGCCAGCAGCCAAGAAGGCACGGGCCAAATGGGAGGAAACACCATATATTTT. Translating gives CASSQEGTGQMGGNTIYF.

This clone was observed once. This chain links TRBV7-8 with TRBJ1-5; the D gene is possibly TRBD1 (5 bases). The CDR3 spans 15 residues. V gave up 6 bases and J gave up 2 bases, with 14 bases separating them. CDR1 is SGHVS, CDR2 FQNEAQ, per germline. Written as DNA, the CDR3 is TGTGCCAGCAGTTTTGGAGTGGGGGGCAATCAGCCCCAGCATTTT. Protein product: CASSFGVGGNQPQHF.

The chain employs TRBV7-2 and TRBJ1-4; the D is unclear. V lost 1 base and J 8 bases, leaving 8 bases between the germline ends. CDR3 length: 13 residues. Germline V gene data show CDR1 as SGHTA and CDR2 as FQGNSA. The CDR3: CASSLVVGEKLFF. The CDR3 DNA reads TGTGCCAGCAGCTTAGTAGTGGGCGAAAAACTGTTTTTT.

This clone was observed once. The rearrangement uses TRBV5-1 and TRBJ1-4; D is perhaps TRBD1 (5 bases). Trimming removed 1 base at V and 7 bases at J, with 11 bases between. In germline, CDR1 is SGHRS, CDR2 YFSETQ. The CDR3 runs 14 residues. The CDR3 DNA reads TGCGCCAGCAGCTTGTGGGGCGGCGGTGAAAAACTGTTTTTT. It encodes CASSLWGGGEKLFF.

The chain couples TRBV6-1 to TRBJ2-2; TRBD2 aligns across 9 bases. From germline, CDR1 is MNHNS and CDR2 SASEGT. There are 15 residues in the CDR3. The junction had 5 bases not matched to a gene; V was cut back by 5 bases and J by 4 bases. CDR3 protein: CASSFPSGVTGELFF. The CDR3 DNA reads as TGTGCCAGCAGTTTCCCTAGCGGGGTCACCGGGGAGCTGTTTTTT.

V is TRBV7-2 and J is TRBJ2-7; TRBD1 agrees at 12 bases. The ends lost 5 bases at V and 5 bases at J; junction bases unmatched: 10. The CDR3 runs to 16 residues. Germline lookup yields CDR1 SGHTA and CDR2 FQGNSA. The CDR3 DNA reads TGTGCCAGCAGCATGGTCGGGACAGGGGGCCTCAACGAGCAGTACTTC. It translates to CASSMVGTGGLNEQYF. Using reference TRBV7-2 and TRBJ2-7 for the parts outside the CDR3, the full variable domain is GAGVSQSPSNKVTEKGKDVELRCDPISGHTALYWYRQSLGQGLEFLIYFQGNSAPDKSGLPSDRFSAERTGGSVSTLTIQRTQQEDSAVYLCASSMVGTGGLNEQYFGPGTRLTVT.

In regard to this clone: It is likely a read error, because the conserved phenylalanine at the end of the CDR3 is missing. The chain has TRBV4-1 and TRBJ1-2; the D is unclear. There are 15 residues in the CDR3. CDR1 and CDR2 from the germline V gene are MGHRA and YSYEKL. CDR3 in DNA: TGCGCCGGCAGCCAAGAGCTTGCCATAGGACATGGCTACACCTTA. This sequence encodes CAGSQELAIGHGYTL.

This sequence joins TRBV19 and TRBJ2-7; 9 positions match TRBD1. The length of the CDR3 is 16 residues. Germline V gene data show CDR1 as LNHDA and CDR2 as SQIVND (reference sequence). V dropped 4 bases and J dropped 0; count of bases not matched to a gene: 7. In DNA form, the CDR3 reads TGTGCCAGTAGTAGTTTCACGGGACAGGGCTCCTACGAGCAGTACTTC. Protein: CASSSFTGQGSYEQYF. Full variable domain (outside the CDR3, taken from reference TRBV19 and TRBJ2-7): DGGITQSPKYLFRKEGQNVTLSCEQNLNHDAMYWYRQDPGQGLRLIYYSQIVNDFQKGDIAEGYSVSREKKESFPLTVTSAQKNPTAFYLCASSSFTGQGSYEQYFGPGTRLTVT.

The chain has TRBV5-6 and TRBJ1-6; weak D call: TRBD1 (5 bases). Germline V gene sequence: CDR1 SGHDT, CDR2 YYEEEE. CDR3 length: 16 residues. V was shortened by 4 bases and J by 6 bases, with 17 bases between the two germline ends. This CDR3 is CASSAQGDDSNSPLHF. In nucleotides, the CDR3 is TGTGCCAGCAGCGCCCAGGGTGATGATTCTAATTCACCCCTCCACTTT.

The chain employs TRBV28 and TRBJ2-7; 8 nucleotides line up with TRBD2. This CDR3 has 14 amino acids. Germline CDR1 is MDHEN and CDR2 is SYDVKM. The V segment lost 4 bases and the J segment 3 bases; nucleotides outside the gene matches: 5. The CDR3 bases are TGTGCCAGCAGTTCTGCGGGGGGTATCTACGAGCAGTACTTC. This codes for CASSSAGGIYEQYF.